Following are 28 T cell receptor beta chains from one sample sequenced in a study of OX40 agonist ivuxolimab in advanced cancers. The library relied on the immunoSEQ multiplex PCR assay. Held by TCRdb, this immuneACCESS table contains in-frame sequences only and omits some clones. Under half of the omission traces to an unresolved V gene where checked; the cause of the rest is unknown. In this sample the table shows roughly 120,000 clones, under 95% of which occur a single time. The ten largest account for 0.7% to 0.9% of the sample. The input for sequencing was CD4+ or CD8+ T cells sorted from blood, taken in a trial of the OX40 agonist ivuxolimab. The receptors were gathered from an adult with an advanced solid tumor such as melanoma, head and neck, liver or kidney cancer.

The V call is TRBV14, the J call TRBJ2-1; a weak D match, TRBD2 (5 bases). Germline-derived CDR1 and CDR2 are SGHDN and FVKESK. CDR3 length: 15 amino acids. V shed 4 bases and J shed 2 bases, with 12 bases lying between them. CDR3 region: CASSPTGEAYNEQFF. For the CDR3, the DNA is TGTGCCAGCAGCCCAACCGGGGAAGCCTACAATGAGCAGTTCTTC.

This clone has only a few counts. This chain links TRBV19 with TRBJ1-5, with D tentatively TRBD1 (5 bases). The CDR3 consists of 13 residues. The V and J ends lost 5 bases and 4 bases respectively, with 9 bases between them. The germline V gene encodes CDR1 LNHDA and CDR2 SQIVND (reference sequence). CDR3 sequence: CASSGRQNQPQHF. Here the CDR3 DNA reads TGTGCCAGTAGTGGTCGACAGAATCAGCCCCAGCATTTT.

This chain links TRBV5-1 with TRBJ2-3; tentatively, D is TRBD1 (5 bases). Germline V gene sequence: CDR1 SGHRS, CDR2 YFSETQ. The CDR3 extends over 12 amino acids. V was cut by 2 bases and J by 5 bases, with 6 bases left in between. This chain's CDR3 is CASSLGVDTQYF. In DNA, the CDR3 is TGCGCCAGCAGCTTAGGGGTAGATACGCAGTATTTT.

This clone has just one count. The V gene is TRBV4-2, the J gene TRBJ2-5; D may be TRBD1 or TRBD2 (5 bases each). Trimming left V 1 base short and J 5 bases short, with 11 bases between. CDR3 size: 14 residues. Germline CDR1 LGHNA, CDR2 YNFKEQ. Written as DNA, the CDR3 is TGTGCCAGCAGCCAAGTCGGGAAGGGGGAGACCCAGTACTTC. This translates into CASSQVGKGETQYF.

The chain couples TRBV28 to TRBJ2-7; 7 positions agree with TRBD2. The CDR3 runs 14 residues. Germline V gene sequence: CDR1 MDHEN, CDR2 SYDVKM. The ends lost 2 bases at V and 2 bases at J; junction bases unmatched: 3. CDR3 sequence reads: CASSLPSGTYEQYF. CDR3 in DNA: TGTGCCAGCAGTTTACCTAGCGGAACCTACGAGCAGTACTTC.

CDR3 bases: TGCAGCGTTGAAGGGGGACAGTGGGTGAATGAGCAGTTCTTC. It is translated as CSVEGGQWVNEQFF. J is TRBJ2-1 and V is TRBV29-1; 7 bases are shared with TRBD1. The germline V gene has CDR1 SQVTM and CDR2 ANQGSEA. J was trimmed by 7 bases and V by 1 base; bases with no gene match: 7. CDR3 length: 14 residues.

This clone has a single count. The chain recombines TRBV18 with TRBJ2-3, with D unclear. The CDR3 has 13 amino acids. The V and J ends lost 0 bases and 5 bases respectively, with 6 bases between them. Germline lookup yields CDR1 KGHSH and CDR2 LQKENI. Written as DNA, the CDR3 is TGTGCCAGCTCACCACCGAACCTAGATACGCAGTATTTT. It yields the protein CASSPPNLDTQYF. Full variable domain (outside the CDR3, taken from reference TRBV18 and TRBJ2-3): NAGVMQNPRHLVRRRGQEARLRCSPMKGHSHVYWYRQLPEEGLKFMVYLQKENIIDESGMPKERFSAEFPKEGPSILRIQQVVRGDSAAYFCASSPPNLDTQYFGPGTRLTVL.

CDR3 amino acids: CASSLGLSEQPYEQYF. CDR3 DNA sequence: TGTGCCAGCAGCTTAGGCCTTAGTGAGCAGCCCTACGAGCAGTACTTC. The chain has TRBV13 and TRBJ2-7; no definite D call. Germline V gene data show CDR1 as PRHDT and CDR2 as FYEKMQ (reference sequence). CDR3 length: 16 amino acids. V was shortened by 0 bases and J by 2 bases, with 14 bases between the two germline ends.

About this clone itself: One junction end disagrees with the germline gene, perhaps due to a read error. The chain carries TRBV6-1 and TRBJ1-5; D possibly corresponds to TRBD1 (5 bases). From germline, CDR1 is MNHNS and CDR2 SASEGT. The CDR3 extends over 19 amino acids. This CDR3 reads CASSEAGTAFLISSQPQHF. The CDR3 DNA reads as TGTGCCAGCAGTGAAGCGGGGACGGCGTTCCTGATTAGCAGTCAGCCCCAGCATTTT.

The chain is built from TRBV6-1 and TRBJ2-4; the match to TRBD1 covers 8 bases. The CDR3 loop spans 13 amino acids. The J segment lost 8 bases and the V segment lost 11 bases, leaving 11 bases of the junction unmatched. The germline CDR1 and CDR2 sequences are MNHNS and SASEGT. The CDR3 loop is CALDRGGEDIQYF. CDR3 nucleotides: TGTGCCCTAGACAGGGGAGGTGAGGACATTCAGTACTTC.

DNA for the CDR3: TGTGCCAGCAGCTTGGCGGGCGGGCTCTCCTACGAGCAGTACTTC. Its protein product is CASSLAGGLSYEQYF. The V call is TRBV5-5, the J call TRBJ2-7, with D perhaps matching TRBD2 (5 bases). This CDR3 has 15 residues. The germline V gene has CDR1 SGHKS and CDR2 YYEKEE (reference sequence). V was clipped by 0 bases and J by 0 bases, with 10 bases between them.

The rearrangement links TRBV2 to TRBJ2-2; D may be TRBD1 or TRBD2 (5 bases each). CDR3 length: 15 residues. From germline, CDR1 is SNHLY and CDR2 FYNNEI. V was shortened by 9 bases and J by 0 bases, with 14 bases between the two germline ends. CDR3 loop: CASLLDRANTGELFF. In DNA form, the CDR3 reads TGTGCCAGTTTACTAGACAGAGCGAACACCGGGGAGCTGTTTTTT.

V gene TRBV5-4 combines with J gene TRBJ1-6; no clear D. Per germline, CDR1 SGHNT and CDR2 YYREEE (reference sequence). The V end was cut by 0 bases, the J end by 7 bases, with 8 bases between. The CDR3 is 14 residues long. In nucleotides, the CDR3 is TGTGCCAGCAGCTTGGATTCAGCAAATTCACCCCTCCACTTT. Its protein product is CASSLDSANSPLHF.

Comments on this clone: A junction end diverges from the germline sequence, so it may reflect a read error. The genes are TRBV7-7 and TRBJ2-1; D may correspond to TRBD1 or TRBD2 (5 bases each). The CDR3 is 17 residues long. Germline assignment: CDR1 SSHAT and CDR2 FNYEAQ (reference sequence). The CDR3 nucleotides are TGTGCTAGCAGCCGGAGCGGCCCGGGACCCGACGGCAATGAGCAGTTCTTC. Residues: CASSRSGPGPDGNEQFF.

The rearrangement uses TRBV7-3 and TRBJ1-1; 9 nucleotides agree with TRBD1. J lost 5 bases, V lost 2 bases, and 27 bases had no gene match. The CDR3 length is 22 residues. CDR1 SGHTA and CDR2 FQGTGA come from the germline V gene. The CDR3 here is CASSLLGNLVGTGLMDGTEAFF. The CDR3 DNA sequence: TGTGCCAGCAGCTTATTGGGTAATTTGGTCGGGACAGGGCTAATGGATGGAACTGAAGCTTTCTTT.

The gene calls are TRBV28 and TRBJ2-3; D is undetermined. Germline CDR1 and CDR2: MDHEN and SYDVKM. This CDR3 contains 11 residues. V lost 2 bases, J lost 5 bases, and 2 bases lay in between. CDR3: CASSLGDTQYF. The DNA of the CDR3 is TGTGCCAGCAGTTTAGGAGATACGCAGTATTTT.

The J gene is TRBJ2-7, the V gene TRBV7-9; TRBD2 matches 9 bases. The CDR3 has 15 amino acids. V lost 4 bases, J lost 6 bases, and 10 bases stayed unmatched. The germline V gene encodes CDR1 SEHNR and CDR2 FQNEAQ (reference sequence). The DNA of the CDR3 is TGTGCCAGCAGCTCGAGATTGGGACTAGCACTCGAGCAGTACTTC. Protein sequence: CASSSRLGLALEQYF.

The DNA of the CDR3 is TGTGCCAGCAGCTTAGTTACGGACACTGAAGCTTTCTTT. It yields the protein CASSLVTDTEAFF. The chain couples TRBV7-9 to TRBJ1-1, with D uncertain. CDR3 length: 13 residues. Germline V gene data show CDR1 as SEHNR and CDR2 as FQNEAQ (reference sequence). V was pared by 1 base and J by 3 bases, with 6 bases between.

Concerning this clone itself: A read error may explain this, as a much larger clone is one base away. The CDR3 is CASSVDSNQPQHF. The CDR3 DNA follows: TGTGCCAGCAGCGTAGATAGCAATCAGCCCCAGCATTTT. The genes are TRBV7-3 and TRBJ1-5; D unresolved. This CDR3 has 13 amino acids. In germline, CDR1 is SGHTA, CDR2 FQGTGA. V dropped 5 bases and J dropped 0 bases, with 5 bases sitting between them.

The rearrangement links TRBV5-1 to TRBJ2-5, with TRBD2 identical over 8 bases. Matching the DNA end better, TRBJ2-7 makes the J call doubtful. The germline gives CDR1 SGHRS, CDR2 YFSETQ. The CDR3 has 14 amino acids. CDR3 region: CASSQTSANYEQYF. The CDR3 DNA reads TGCGCCAGCAGCCAGACTAGCGCTAACTACGAGCAGTACTTC.

The chain combines TRBV27 with TRBJ1-1, with D unresolved. Trimming cost V 1 base and J 5 bases, with 14 bases left between them. The CDR3 spans 15 residues. The germline V gene has CDR1 MNHEY and CDR2 SMNVEV (reference sequence). As DNA, the CDR3 is TGTGCCAGCAGTTTATTACGGGCCTTAGGGACTGAAGCTTTCTTT. Its protein is CASSLLRALGTEAFF.

J is TRBJ2-7 and V is TRBV28; D not certain. The CDR3 runs 12 residues. In germline, CDR1 is MDHEN, CDR2 SYDVKM. V was trimmed by 11 bases and J by 4 bases, leaving 15 bases between them. The CDR3 nucleotides read TGTGCCGCCCAGACACTTTTTTACGAGCAGTACTTC. Protein sequence: CAAQTLFYEQYF.

The rearrangement uses TRBV5-1 and TRBJ2-7; D assignment may be TRBD1 or TRBD2 (5 bases each). The CDR3 spans 15 residues. In germline, CDR1 is SGHRS, CDR2 YFSETQ. The V gene lost 3 bases and the J gene lost 4 bases, with 17 bases spanning the gap. The CDR3 DNA sequence: TGCGCCAGCAGCTCGGGGCCGACCCAACCTTACGAGCAGTACTTC. It codes for CASSSGPTQPYEQYF.

The J gene is TRBJ2-5, the V gene TRBV28; 9 bases map to TRBD1. The V gene end was trimmed by 6 bases and the J gene end by 2 bases; junction bases not matched to a gene: 7. The CDR3 loop spans 15 amino acids. From germline, CDR1 is MDHEN and CDR2 SYDVKM. The CDR3 DNA follows: TGTGCCAGCAGCTCCCCGGGACAGGGTCAAGAGACCCAGTACTTC. It is translated as CASSSPGQGQETQYF.

The V gene is TRBV6-6, the J gene TRBJ1-1; D not resolved. The CDR3 loop spans 13 amino acids. CDR1 and CDR2 from the germline V gene are MNHNY and SVGAGI (reference sequence). V gave up 4 bases and J gave up 1 base, with 7 bases separating them. The CDR3 DNA is TGTGCCAGCAGTTTTCACGAGAACACTGAAGCTTTCTTT. This encodes CASSFHENTEAFF.

The CDR3 loop reads CASSAGLAHEQFF. The CDR3 coding sequence is TGTGCCAGCAGCGCAGGACTAGCCCATGAGCAGTTCTTC. The chain combines TRBV11-2 with TRBJ2-1, with TRBD2 identical over 8 bases. CDR1 and CDR2 (germline): SGHAT, FQNNGV. The trim removed 5 bases at V and 8 bases at J, leaving 5 bases unmatched. This CDR3 contains 13 residues.

This chain joins TRBV9 and TRBJ2-7; tentatively, D is TRBD1 or TRBD2 (5 bases each). The CDR3 length is 14 residues. Trimming stripped 7 bases from V and 2 bases from J, with 16 bases between. Germline V gene data show CDR1 as SGDLS and CDR2 as YYNGEE. The CDR3, as DNA: TGTGCCAGCGCACCTCGGGGCAGGGCCTACGAGCAGTACTTC. This gives the protein CASAPRGRAYEQYF.

This clone was observed once. V is TRBV2 and J is TRBJ1-5, with D possibly matching TRBD1 (6 bases). V was shortened by 7 bases and J by 0 bases, with 13 bases between the two germline ends. CDR1 and CDR2 from the germline V gene are SNHLY and FYNNEI. The CDR3 is made up of 15 amino acids. The CDR3 DNA sequence: TGTGCCAGCACGGGGGGCAGAGATAGCAATCAGCCCCAGCATTTT. Protein product: CASTGGRDSNQPQHF. The full variable domain, with the rest looked up from reference TRBV2 and TRBJ1-5, is EPEVTQTPSHQVTQMGQEVILRCVPISNHLYFYWYRQILGQKVEFLVSFYNNEISEKSEIFDDQFSVERPDGSNFTLKIRSTKLEDSAMYFCASTGGRDSNQPQHFGDGTRLSIL.